The 8 T cell receptor beta chains reported below all come from one sample, sequenced in a study of T cell responses to AZD1222 COVID-19 vaccine. Profiling relied on immunoSEQ multiplex PCR, and the TCRdb table lists in-frame clones only, not all of them. The sample holds 140,000 to 150,000 clones, approximately 91% seen once. The sequenced sample was peripheral blood, obtained 28 days after the second AZD1222 dose. The receptors stem from an adult who received the AZD1222 COVID-19 vaccine.

A single count supports this clone. The chain couples TRBV11-3 to TRBJ2-1, with TRBD2 matching over 11 bases. Germline-derived CDR1 and CDR2 are SGHNT and YENEEA. This CDR3 contains 15 residues. J lost 8 bases, V lost 4 bases, and 7 bases had no gene match. CDR3 amino acids: CASSYTSGGGYEQFF. The CDR3 DNA sequence: TGTGCCAGCAGCTACACTAGCGGGGGCGGCTATGAGCAGTTCTTC.

This chain connects TRBV5-6 to TRBJ2-3; D is possibly TRBD2 (7 bases). Trimming took off 4 bases at V and 2 bases at J, with 20 bases between the two ends. CDR3 size: 17 residues. Germline V gives CDR1 SGHDT, CDR2 YYEEEE. CDR3 nucleotide sequence: TGTGCCAGCAGCCCGCAAGGGGGGGACTCCAACACAGATACGCAGTATTTT. This codes for CASSPQGGDSNTDTQYF.

The chain combines TRBV27 with TRBJ2-4; 10 nucleotides line up with TRBD1. The CDR3 is 15 residues long. J lost 7 bases, V lost 5 bases, and 8 bases had no gene match. CDR1 is MNHEY, CDR2 SMNVEV, per germline (reference sequence). The CDR3 coding sequence is TGTGCCAGCAGTGCAACGACAGGGGGCGAGAACATTCAGTACTTC. Translation: CASSATTGGENIQYF.

This chain joins TRBV19 and TRBJ2-1; 10 bases map to TRBD1. There are 19 residues in the CDR3. Unmatched junction bases numbered 14, after V lost 3 bases and J lost 3 bases. In germline, CDR1 is LNHDA, CDR2 SQIVND (reference sequence). This CDR3 reads CASSMGQGIGFPGYNEQFF. CDR3 DNA sequence: TGTGCCAGTAGTATGGGACAGGGGATTGGCTTTCCAGGCTACAATGAGCAGTTCTTC.

The rearrangement uses TRBV12-3 or TRBV12-4 and TRBJ1-2; D gene uncertain. This CDR3 is 12 amino acids long. Between the trimmed V and J ends, which lost 2 bases and 7 bases, there was a span of 8 bases. In DNA, the CDR3 is TGTGCCAGCAGTTTATCCGTTCTTGGCTACACCTTC. Amino acids: CASSLSVLGYTF.

The chain couples TRBV12-3 or TRBV12-4 to TRBJ1-3; D not certain. The V and J ends lost 7 bases and 2 bases respectively, with 6 bases between them. CDR3 length: 12 amino acids. The CDR3 DNA is TGTGCCAGCACACAAGCTGGAAACACCATATATTTT. Translated, it gives CASTQAGNTIYF.

The rearrangement joins TRBV3-1 (or the pseudogene TRBV3-2) to TRBJ1-1; D is possibly TRBD1 (5 bases). Germline assignment: CDR1 LGHDT and CDR2 YNNKEL (reference sequence). The CDR3 is 16 amino acids. Trimming stripped 3 bases from V and 0 bases from J, with 14 bases between. The CDR3 DNA reads TGTGCCAGCAGCCAGAGGGCGGGGCGGATGAACACTGAAGCTTTCTTT. Translation gives CASSQRAGRMNTEAFF.

The chain employs TRBV18 and TRBJ1-5; D possibly corresponds to TRBD1 (5 bases). Per the germline V gene, CDR1 is KGHSH and CDR2 is LQKENI. Trimming removed 5 bases at V and 0 bases at J, with 8 bases between. This CDR3 region has 14 residues. CDR3 DNA sequence: TGTGCCAGCTCAATCGACAGTAGCAATCAGCCCCAGCATTTT. As protein: CASSIDSSNQPQHF.